Detailed here is one TCR beta chain. This CDR3 has 17 amino acids. Per the germline V gene, CDR1 is LGHDT and CDR2 is YNNKEL (reference sequence). Unmatched junction bases numbered 9, after V lost 0 bases and J lost 5 bases. The data originate from a study of blood T cell repertoires in COVID-19. Study context: Sample material is recorded as cDNA or gDNA derived from T cells, B-cell-depleted T cells, or PBMCs.

Per the original methods: It was from reference gene primer amplification that nucleated cell counts were estimated. Some clones are missing from TCRdb's copy, which holds only in-frame ones; the method was immunoSEQ multiplex PCR. Clone size and V and J calls were adopted from that table, with D and trimming inferred from the DNA. The sample contains over 200,000 clones, roughly 90% of which appear only once. The genes are TRBV3-1 (or the pseudogene TRBV3-2) and TRBJ2-5; 10 positions match TRBD2. The sequence was obtained from an older woman with acute or convalescent COVID-19. Sequencing input: peripheral blood. DNA for the CDR3: TGTGCCAGCAGCCAAGATCAAGCGGGAGGGCTTTGGGAGACCCAGTACTTC. Encoded protein: CASSQDQAGGLWETQYF.